The rows below give T cell receptor beta chains drawn from one sample of a study of metastatic and nonmetastatic thyroid tumors. MiXCR was used by TCRdb to re-call the PCR reads. Of tens of thousands of clones in the sample, roughly 13% are singletons; the top ten hold about 11%. Sequenced: blood. The receptors were gathered from a female donor with papillary thyroid cancer or a benign thyroid nodule (not recorded which). Some clones in this sample may be carry-over from other donors' samples. The CDR3 runs from the conserved cysteine through the conserved F or W. D genes are given only for firm matches. Where a row states a size, it is once, few, many or the class of an expanded clone; other rows omit it.

clone_size	d_call	v_call	j_call	cdr3_nt	cdr3_aa
many	NA	TRBV5-6	TRBJ2-3	TGTGCCAGCAGCCTCGAAATCAAGGGCTTCACAGATACGCAGTATTTT	CASSLEIKGFTDTQYF
many	NA	TRBV20-1	TRBJ1-2	TGCAGTGCCATCTCCCTGGGGGGTGTAAACTATGGCTACACCTTC	CSAISLGGVNYGYTF
many	TRBD2	TRBV7-8	TRBJ2-7	TGTGCCAGCAGCTCCGGACTAGCGGGAGAATACGAGCAGTACTTC	CASSSGLAGEYEQYF
few	TRBD1	TRBV20-1	TRBJ1-5	TGCAGTGCTAGAGAGTCCGGGACAGGTCGGAATCAGCCCCAGCATTTT	CSARESGTGRNQPQHF
many	NA	TRBV19	TRBJ1-1	TGTGCCATGAGGGATTCCATGAACACTGAAGCTTTCTTT	CAMRDSMNTEAFF
NA	NA	TRBV7-2	TRBJ2-2	TGTGCCAGCAGCCAGGGACCAAACACCGGGGAGCTGTTTTTT	CASSQGPNTGELFF
NA	NA	TRBV5-5	TRBJ2-7	TGTGCCAGCAGCTTGGACAATAACTACGAGCAGTACTTC	CASSLDNNYEQYF
NA	NA	TRBV6-2/TRBV6-3	TRBJ2-7	TGTGCCAGCAGTCACAACTCCTACGAGCGGTACTTC	CASSHNSYERYF
many	NA	TRBV12-3/TRBV12-4	TRBJ2-5	TGTGCCAGCAGTGTGGGATGGACCGCAGAGACCCAGTACTTC	CASSVGWTAETQYF
NA	TRBD1	TRBV6-1	TRBJ1-1	TGTGCCAGCCACCTCCCCGGGACAGGGTCAAGGTCCACTGAAGCTTTCTTT	CASHLPGTGSRSTEAFF
many	TRBD2	TRBV19	TRBJ2-1	TGTGCCAGTAGTGGTAGCGGGGCTGACAGTCATGAGCAGTTCTTC	CASSGSGADSHEQFF
many	NA	TRBV28	TRBJ1-3	TGTGCCAGCAGCTTATGGCAGGGAAACACCATATATTTT	CASSLWQGNTIYF
many	TRBD2	TRBV7-7	TRBJ2-5	TGTGCTAGCAGCAAGGGACTAGCGGGTCAAGAGACCCAGTACTTC	CASSKGLAGQETQYF
few	NA	TRBV19	TRBJ2-1	TGTGCCAGTTGCTACAGAGTTGGAGAAGACAATGAGCAGTTCTTC	CASCYRVGEDNEQFF
many	TRBD2	TRBV10-3	TRBJ2-7	TGTGCCATCAGTGGGACTAGCGGAAACTCCTACGAGCAGTACTTC	CAISGTSGNSYEQYF
many	NA	TRBV27	TRBJ1-5	TGTGCCAGCAGTCCACTTTACAGGAATCAGCCCCAGCATTTT	CASSPLYRNQPQHF
many	TRBD2	TRBV19	TRBJ2-3	TGTGCCAGCGGAGGGACTAGCGCTGGCACAGATACGCAGTATTTT	CASGGTSAGTDTQYF
many	NA	TRBV29-1	TRBJ1-5	TGCAGCGTTGAACGCATAAGGGAATTGGGATGGAATCAGCCCCAGCATTTT	CSVERIRELGWNQPQHF
many	NA	TRBV28	TRBJ2-7	TGTGCCAGCATGGCAGGAATAGACCTTAGGGCTGGGTACTACGAGCAGTACTTC	CASMAGIDLRAGYYEQYF
many	NA	TRBV7-2	TRBJ2-1	TGTGCCAGCAGCTTAGCGTCCCGATCCTACAATGAGCAGTTCTTC	CASSLASRSYNEQFF
many	TRBD1	TRBV20-1	TRBJ2-1	TGCAGTGCTAGGCGTCGACAGGGTGACAATGAGCAGTTCTTC	CSARRRQGDNEQFF
many	NA	TRBV6-1	TRBJ1-1	TGTGCCAGCAGTGGGCGGGTGGGTGAAGCTTTCTTT	CASSGRVGEAFF
many	NA	TRBV27	TRBJ1-1	TGTGCCAGCAGGAGAACTTCGGGGGCATTGACGAACACTGAAGCTTTCTTT	CASRRTSGALTNTEAFF
many	NA	TRBV28	TRBJ2-7	TGTGCCACAGGGGCGGCTAGCGGTTATTACGAGCAGTACTTC	CATGAASGYYEQYF
many	NA	TRBV6-1	TRBJ1-1	TGTGCCAGCAGAGAATCGGACGTAATGAACACTGAAGCTTTCTTT	CASRESDVMNTEAFF
many	NA	TRBV2	TRBJ2-5	TGTGCCAGCAGTGCTAATGGCCAGAGGGAGACCCAGTACTTC	CASSANGQRETQYF
many	NA	TRBV20-1	TRBJ2-3	TGCAGCGCCTCTAGGGCTAGCGTCCTGTCCCCCACAGATACGCAGTATTTT	CSASRASVLSPTDTQYF
once	TRBD1	TRBV30	TRBJ2-5	TGTGCCTCCTCCCAACCGGGACAGGGGGCTTGGGAGACCCAGTACTTC	CASSQPGQGAWETQYF
NA	NA	TRBV29-1	TRBJ2-6	TGCAGCGTTGATGCAGGGTCTGGGGCCAACGTCCTGACTTTC	CSVDAGSGANVLTF
many	NA	TRBV30	TRBJ1-2	TGTGCCTGGAGTGTACATCGGGGTCCTAGCTATGGCTACACCTTC	CAWSVHRGPSYGYTF
many	TRBD2	TRBV4-3	TRBJ2-3	TGCGCCAGCAGCCAAGGACTAGCGGGAGGGCCCGGAGATACGCAGTATTTT	CASSQGLAGGPGDTQYF
many	NA	TRBV6-2/TRBV6-3	TRBJ1-5	TGTGCCAGCAGTACTGGGGGCGTACAGCCCCAGCATTTT	CASSTGGVQPQHF
many	TRBD2	TRBV7-8	TRBJ2-1	TGTGCCAGCAGCTTAGCGGGACTAGCGTCCAATGAGCAGTTCTTC	CASSLAGLASNEQFF
many	NA	TRBV11-2	TRBJ1-2	TGTGCCAGCAGGAGTATCAGGGAAGGCTATGGCTACACCTTC	CASRSIREGYGYTF
many	NA	TRBV7-2	TRBJ2-1	TGTGCCAGCAGCCACATCAATGAGCAGTTCTTC	CASSHINEQFF
few	NA	TRBV30	TRBJ2-7	TGTGCCTGGAGTATTTCTCTCGAGCAGTACTTC	CAWSISLEQYF
many	TRBD2	TRBV11-3	TRBJ2-1	TGTGCCAGCAGCTTAAGAGCGGGGACCTTCAATGAGCAGTTCTTC	CASSLRAGTFNEQFF
NA	TRBD1	TRBV20-1	TRBJ2-2	TGCAGTGCTAGCCCGACAGGGATCGGGGAGCTGTTTTTT	CSASPTGIGELFF
many	NA	TRBV20-1	TRBJ2-7	TGCAGTGCTAGTGGGACGGCAGCCTACGAGCAGTACTTC	CSASGTAAYEQYF